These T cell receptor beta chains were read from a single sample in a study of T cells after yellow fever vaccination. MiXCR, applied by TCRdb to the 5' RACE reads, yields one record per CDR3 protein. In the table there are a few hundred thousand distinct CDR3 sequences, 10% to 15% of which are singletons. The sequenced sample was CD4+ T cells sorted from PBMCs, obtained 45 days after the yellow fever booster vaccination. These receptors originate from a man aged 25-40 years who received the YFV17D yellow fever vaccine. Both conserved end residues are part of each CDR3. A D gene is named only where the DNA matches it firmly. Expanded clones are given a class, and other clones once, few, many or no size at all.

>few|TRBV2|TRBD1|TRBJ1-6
TGTGCCAGCAGAGATACAGGGGGCCGTAATTCACCCCTCCACTTT
CASRDTGGRNSPLHF
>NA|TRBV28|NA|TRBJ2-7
TGTGCCAGCAGGGACCACTACGAGCAGTACTTC
CASRDHYEQYF
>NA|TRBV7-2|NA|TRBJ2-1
TGTGCCAGCAGCTTGCGGCTCAATGAGCAGTTCTTC
CASSLRLNEQFF
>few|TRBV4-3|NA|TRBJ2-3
TGCGCCAGCAGCCTGGGCGGCTACACAGATACGCAGTATTTT
CASSLGGYTDTQYF
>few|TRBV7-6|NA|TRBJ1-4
TGTGCCAGCAGCTTACAGGGTGAAAAACTGTTTTTT
CASSLQGEKLFF
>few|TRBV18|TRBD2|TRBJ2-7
TGTGCCAGCTCACCACCTCCGGGACTAGCGGGAGGCCAGGGAAACTACGAGCAGTACTTC
CASSPPPGLAGGQGNYEQYF
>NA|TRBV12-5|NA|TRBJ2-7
TGTGCTAGTGCCAACGCCCCCCCCATAGCGGCCTACGAGCAGTACTTC
CASANAPPIAAYEQYF
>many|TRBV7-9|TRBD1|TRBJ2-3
TGTGCCAGCAGCTTCGGACAGGGGAGCACAGATACGCAGTATTTT
CASSFGQGSTDTQYF
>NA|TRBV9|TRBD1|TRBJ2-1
TGTGCCAGCAGTCCTGGGACAGGGAACCACAATGAGCAGTTCTTC
CASSPGTGNHNEQFF
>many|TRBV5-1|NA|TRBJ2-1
TGCGCCAGCAGCTTAACGCAGGGTCCTGAGCAGTTCTTC
CASSLTQGPEQFF